The 5 T cell receptor beta chains below come from one sample, sequenced in a study of blood T cell repertoires in COVID-19 (dated by TCRdb to 2018 to 2021). Receptor amplification or capture employed the immunoSEQ multiplex PCR assay. TCRdb stores this immuneACCESS table with in-frame sequences only. Part of the clones is absent; in the studies checked, under half of the shortfall reflects unresolved V genes, and no reason is known for the rest. This sample lists roughly 53,000 clones; about 75% were detected once. The ten largest clones capture roughly 23% of the sample. Sequenced sample: peripheral blood. Every receptor here comes from a man aged 50-60 years with active or convalescent COVID-19.

A few counts support this clone. The chain carries TRBV6-5 and TRBJ2-1; TRBD2 matches at 16 bases. V lost 7 bases to trimming and J lost 9 bases; unmatched junction nucleotides: 3. The germline V gene has CDR1 MNHEY and CDR2 SVGAGI. This CDR3 is built from 14 residues. The CDR3 loop reads CASMGLAGGGEQFF. CDR3 nucleotides: TGTGCCAGCATGGGACTAGCGGGAGGGGGTGAGCAGTTCTTC.

The V call is TRBV27, the J call TRBJ1-2; 10 bases align to TRBD1. The V gene's germline CDR1 is MNHEY and CDR2 SMNVEV (reference sequence). The CDR3 runs 15 residues. J lost 3 bases, V lost 2 bases, and 3 bases had no gene match. In DNA, the CDR3 is TGTGCCAGCAGTTTAGGACAGGGGGTTTACTATGGCTACACCTTC. Translated, it gives CASSLGQGVYYGYTF.

DNA for the CDR3: TGTGCCTGGATCCGACCGGACAGGAAAAATAATTCACCCCTCCACTTT. This gives the protein CAWIRPDRKNNSPLHF. This rearrangement joins TRBV30 to TRBJ1-6, with 7 bases identical to TRBD1. The length of the CDR3 is 16 residues. V dropped 4 bases and J dropped 5; count of bases not matched to a gene: 11. Germline V gives CDR1 GTSNPN, CDR2 SVGIG (reference sequence).

This rearrangement joins TRBV7-6 to TRBJ2-1; D possibly corresponds to TRBD2 (5 bases). Trimming removed 1 base at V and 0 bases at J, with 7 bases between. Germline CDR1 and CDR2: SGHVS and FNYEAQ. The CDR3 is made up of 15 amino acids. The CDR3: CASSLERGSYNEQFF. In DNA, the CDR3 is TGTGCCAGCAGCTTAGAACGGGGCTCCTACAATGAGCAGTTCTTC.

This chain connects TRBV5-4 to TRBJ2-5; maybe TRBD2 (5 bases). CDR3 length: 13 amino acids. Germline-derived CDR1 and CDR2 are SGHNT and YYREEE (reference sequence). Trimming shortened V by 4 bases and J by 4 bases, and 11 bases separated the two germline ends. The CDR3 region is CASSRASGETQYF. The CDR3 DNA is TGTGCCAGCAGCCGGGCCAGCGGAGAGACCCAGTACTTC.